These 2 T cell receptor beta chains were all obtained from the same sample, sequenced in a study of vaccination effects on CD4 cells after COVID-19. What these receptors recognize is not known. Before sequencing took place, the ViraFEST assay used viral peptide pools to expand antigen-specific CD4+ T cells. CD4+ T cell isolation took place after 10 days of culture. Each participant was administered two doses of either the BNT162b2 or the mRNA-1273 vaccine. Generated by immunoSEQ multiplex PCR, the TCRdb table keeps only in-frame clones and is missing some. The data hold some 50,000 clones, with around three quarters observed a single time. The sample consisted of CD4+ T cells from PBMCs cultured with HCoV-OC43 spike peptides, taken after COVID-19 vaccination. Subset denoted: HCoV-OC43 spike overlapping peptide pool stimulation. These receptors were taken from a human donor who received a COVID-19 vaccine.

The J gene is TRBJ2-1, the V gene TRBV24-1, with 9 bases identical to TRBD2. The CDR3 is 15 residues long. Unmatched junction bases numbered 3, after V lost 3 bases and J lost 4 bases. CDR1 KGHDR and CDR2 SFDVKD come from the germline V gene. The CDR3 is CATSDAGLAYNEQFF. DNA for the CDR3: TGTGCCACCAGTGATGCGGGACTAGCTTACAATGAGCAGTTCTTC.

The genes are TRBV20-1 and TRBJ2-3, with 10 nucleotides matching TRBD2. V gave up 3 bases and J gave up 2 bases; unmatched junction bases: 8. The CDR3 totals 16 residues. CDR1 and CDR2 (germline): DFQATT, SNEGSKA (reference sequence). The CDR3 coding sequence is TGCAGTGCTAGTCGTTCCGGGACTAGCGTCACAGATACGCAGTATTTT. Its translation: CSASRSGTSVTDTQYF.